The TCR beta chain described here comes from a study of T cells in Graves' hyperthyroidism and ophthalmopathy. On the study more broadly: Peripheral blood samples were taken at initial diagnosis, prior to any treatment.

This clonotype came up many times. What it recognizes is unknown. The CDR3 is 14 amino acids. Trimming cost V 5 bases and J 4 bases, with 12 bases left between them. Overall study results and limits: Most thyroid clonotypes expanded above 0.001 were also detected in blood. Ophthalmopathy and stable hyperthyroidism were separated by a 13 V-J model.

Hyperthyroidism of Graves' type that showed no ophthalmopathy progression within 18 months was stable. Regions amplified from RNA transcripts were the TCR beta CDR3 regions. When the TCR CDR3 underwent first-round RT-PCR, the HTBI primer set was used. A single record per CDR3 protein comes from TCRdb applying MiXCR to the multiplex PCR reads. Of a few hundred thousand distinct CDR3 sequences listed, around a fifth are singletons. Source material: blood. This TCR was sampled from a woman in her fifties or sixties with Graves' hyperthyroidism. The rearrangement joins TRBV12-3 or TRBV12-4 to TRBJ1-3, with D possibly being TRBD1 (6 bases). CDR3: CASSPQGRGNTIYF. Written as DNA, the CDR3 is TGTGCCAGCAGTCCCCAGGGGAGGGGAAACACCATATATTTT.